One sample yielded the 12 T cell receptor beta chains listed below, sequenced in a study of blood T cells in healthy people across ages (dated by TCRdb to the mid-2010s). The library relied on 5' RACE. Sequenced using an Illumina HiSeq 2500. The second PCR ran for about 6 to 11 cycles and used a J-beta primer mix along with a sample-barcoded 5' primer. TCRdb cleaned the public reads at Q25 with fastp, built clones with MiXCR and kept in-frame beta chains. Rows matching on CDR3 protein sequence are summarized as one entry with the most common DNA and genes. This sample holds approximately 1.5 million distinct CDR3 sequences; about 45% were observed only once. The leading ten clones occupy less than 5% of the sample. The sample comprised blood. These receptors originate from a woman between 18 and 29 years old in good health.

V usage is TRBV6-5 and J usage is TRBJ1-2, with TRBD1 matching over 10 bases. The CDR3 sequence is 16 residues long. Per germline, CDR1 MNHEY and CDR2 SVGAGI. After removal of 2 bases from V and 5 bases from J, the junction contained 8 bases not matched to a gene. The CDR3 DNA reads as TGTGCCAGCAGTTACCACAGCGGGACAGGGGCTTATGGCTACACCTTC. Residues: CASSYHSGTGAYGYTF.

The genes are TRBV15 and TRBJ1-5, with 9 bases lining up with TRBD1. CDR1 and CDR2 (germline): LNHNV, YYDKDF (reference sequence). Trimming removed 5 bases from V and 2 bases from J; junction bases left unmatched: 10. The CDR3 totals 17 residues. CDR3 protein: CATSGGQGEVGNQPQHF. DNA of the CDR3: TGTGCCACCAGCGGGGGACAGGGTGAGGTGGGCAATCAGCCCCAGCATTTT.

This clonotype has a handful of counts. The gene calls are TRBV12-3 or TRBV12-4 and TRBJ1-5; TRBD1 might be the D (5 bases). V shed 5 bases and J shed 7 bases, with 15 bases lying between them. The CDR3 contains 14 residues. This CDR3 reads CASSIQGPGQPQHF. In DNA, the CDR3 is TGTGCCAGCAGTATCCAGGGCCCCGGGCAGCCCCAGCATTTT.

This clonotype was observed a handful of times. This chain links TRBV29-1 with TRBJ2-7, with a possible D match to TRBD2 (6 bases). Deletions cut 6 bases from V and 0 bases from J, with 15 bases between. Germline lookup yields CDR1 SQVTM and CDR2 ANQGSEA. CDR3 size: 14 residues. CDR3 sequence (DNA): TGCAGCGTGGTTAGACTAGGGAGCTCCTACGAGCAGTACTTC. Its protein product is CSVVRLGSSYEQYF.

The gene calls are TRBV6-6 and TRBJ1-6; 7 nucleotides line up with TRBD1. Per germline, CDR1 MNHNY and CDR2 SVGAGI (reference sequence). Losses at the gene ends were 5 bases for V and 7 bases for J; bases not matched to a gene: 8. The CDR3 sequence is 15 residues long. The CDR3 region has the DNA TGTGCCAGCAGTCCCAGGACAGGCGCAAATTCACCCCTCCACTTT. It is translated as CASSPRTGANSPLHF.

V and J are TRBV7-9 and TRBJ1-2; D is possibly TRBD1 (6 bases). The CDR3 contains 14 residues. Between the trimmed V and J ends, which lost 5 bases and 1 base, there was a span of 11 bases. The germline V gene has CDR1 SEHNR and CDR2 FQNEAQ (reference sequence). CDR3 in DNA: TGTGCCAGCAGCGACAGGCCGATTAACTATGGCTACACCTTC. Its protein is CASSDRPINYGYTF.

The V gene is TRBV20-1, the J gene TRBJ2-5; TRBD2 agrees at 7 bases. The germline gives CDR1 DFQATT, CDR2 SNEGSKA (reference sequence). This CDR3 comprises 15 residues. The ends lost 3 bases at V and 5 bases at J; junction bases unmatched: 12. The CDR3 reads CSARGRRERWETQYF. The CDR3 region has the DNA TGCAGTGCTAGGGGGAGGCGGGAGCGTTGGGAGACCCAGTACTTC.

This clonotype has only a few counts. The V call is TRBV2, the J call TRBJ1-1; no reliable D call. Germline V gene data show CDR1 as SNHLY and CDR2 as FYNNEI. V was cut by 6 bases and J by 7 bases, with 15 bases left in between. This CDR3 is built from 13 residues. The CDR3 here is CASSAYSQLEAFF. CDR3 bases: TGTGCCAGCAGCGCATATTCACAACTTGAAGCTTTCTTT.

The CDR3 reads CAISEAANYGYTF. DNA of the CDR3: TGTGCCATCAGTGAAGCGGCTAACTATGGCTACACCTTC. The J gene is TRBJ1-2, the V gene TRBV10-3, with no clear D. This CDR3 has 13 amino acids. CDR1 and CDR2 (germline): ENHRY, SYGVKD. The V end lost 3 bases, the J end lost 0 bases, and 5 bases lay between the germline ends.

The chain links TRBV5-1 to TRBJ1-6, with 11 nucleotides matching TRBD1. The CDR3 has 17 residues. CDR1 is SGHRS and CDR2 is YFSETQ in the germline V gene. V was clipped by 1 base and J by 5 bases; unmatched bases: 5. The CDR3 loop reads CASSLSPGQGDNSPLHF. The CDR3, as DNA: TGCGCCAGCAGCTTGTCTCCGGGACAGGGGGATAATTCACCCCTCCACTTT.

The rearrangement uses TRBV29-1 and TRBJ2-1; TRBD2 is a possible D gene (6 bases). The germline V gene encodes CDR1 SQVTM and CDR2 ANQGSEA. The CDR3 consists of 13 residues. V lost 1 base, J lost 7 bases, and 11 bases lay in between. The CDR3 is CSVEAVAGNEQFF. CDR3 nucleotide sequence: TGCAGCGTTGAAGCCGTGGCGGGGAATGAGCAGTTCTTC.

There are a few counts of this clonotype. The chain recombines TRBV20-1 with TRBJ2-1, with 7 bases identical to TRBD1. V gave up 4 bases and J gave up 5 bases; unmatched junction bases: 11. Germline V lookup: CDR1 DFQATT, CDR2 SNEGSKA (reference sequence). The CDR3 contains 15 residues. The CDR3 region is CSAKQASDRNNEQFF. CDR3 nucleotides: TGCAGTGCTAAGCAGGCGTCGGACAGGAACAATGAGCAGTTCTTC.